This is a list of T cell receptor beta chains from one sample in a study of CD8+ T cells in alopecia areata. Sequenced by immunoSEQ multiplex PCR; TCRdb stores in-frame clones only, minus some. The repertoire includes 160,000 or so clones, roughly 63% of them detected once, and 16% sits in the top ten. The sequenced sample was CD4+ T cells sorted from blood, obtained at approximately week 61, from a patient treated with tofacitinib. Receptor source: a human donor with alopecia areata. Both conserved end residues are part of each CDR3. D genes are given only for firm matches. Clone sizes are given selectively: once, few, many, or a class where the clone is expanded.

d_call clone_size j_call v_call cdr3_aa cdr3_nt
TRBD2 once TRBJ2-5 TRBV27 CASSPRTSGDQETQYF TGTGCCAGCAGTCCTCGGACTAGCGGGGACCAAGAGACCCAGTACTTC
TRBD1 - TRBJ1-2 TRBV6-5 CASTDRAEHGYTF TGTGCCAGCACGGACAGGGCGGAGCATGGCTACACCTTC
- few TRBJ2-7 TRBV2 CASSVKGNEQYF TGTGCCAGCAGTGTAAAGGGAAACGAGCAGTACTTC
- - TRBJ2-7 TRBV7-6 CASSPTTESLYEQYF TGTGCCAGCAGTCCCACGACGGAATCCTTGTACGAGCAGTACTTC
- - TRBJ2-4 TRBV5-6 CASSTTGAKNIQYF TGTGCCAGCAGCACTACAGGGGCCAAAAACATTCAGTACTTC
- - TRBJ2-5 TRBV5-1 CASSRTGEETQYF TGCGCCAGCAGCCGGACCGGGGAAGAGACCCAGTACTTC
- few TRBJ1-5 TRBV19 CASSIPSQPQHF TGTGCCAGTAGTATACCGAGCCAGCCCCAGCATTTT
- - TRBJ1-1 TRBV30 CAWSPEWTEAFF TGTGCCTGGAGTCCCGAGTGGACTGAAGCTTTCTTT
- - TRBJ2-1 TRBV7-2 CASSLVLPDNEQFF TGTGCCAGCAGCTTAGTTCTTCCCGACAATGAGCAGTTCTTC
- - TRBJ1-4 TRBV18 CASSPGDSGEKLFF TGTGCCAGCTCACCCGGGGACTCGGGGGAAAAACTGTTTTTT
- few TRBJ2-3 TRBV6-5 CATLLKGTDTQYF TGTGCCACCCTCTTAAAGGGCACGGATACGCAGTATTTT
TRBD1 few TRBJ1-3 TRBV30 CATDRSYSGNTIYF TGTGCCACGGACAGGAGTTACTCTGGAAACACCATATATTTT
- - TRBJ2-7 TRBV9 CASSVGVSKYEQYF TGTGCCAGCAGCGTCGGTGTTTCGAAATACGAGCAGTACTTC
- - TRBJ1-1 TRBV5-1 CASSLSPNTEAFF TGCGCCAGCAGCTTGAGCCCCAACACTGAAGCTTTCTTT
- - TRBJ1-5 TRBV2 CASSGDGSNQPQHF TGTGCCAGCAGTGGTGACGGTTCCAATCAGCCCCAGCATTTT
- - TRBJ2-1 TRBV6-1 CASSASGGYNEQFF TGTGCCAGCAGTGCCTCCGGGGGATACAATGAGCAGTTCTTC
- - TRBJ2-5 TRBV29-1 CSVAIQETQYF TGCAGCGTTGCCATCCAAGAGACCCAGTACTTC
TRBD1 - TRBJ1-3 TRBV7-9 CASSLITGAGNTIYF TGTGCCAGCAGCCTGATCACAGGGGCTGGAAACACCATATATTTT
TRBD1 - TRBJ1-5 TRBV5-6 CASSLDRGSNQPQHF TGTGCCAGCAGCTTAGACAGGGGTAGCAATCAGCCCCAGCATTTT
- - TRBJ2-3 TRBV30 CAWSVGSGRTDTQYF TGTGCCTGGAGTGTAGGGTCGGGCCGGACAGATACGCAGTATTTT
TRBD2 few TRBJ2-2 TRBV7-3 CASSPTRTRNTGELFF TGTGCCAGCAGCCCAACACGGACTAGGAACACCGGGGAGCTGTTTTTT
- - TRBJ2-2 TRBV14 CASSRQGTGELFF TGTGCCAGCAGTCGGCAGGGGACCGGGGAGCTGTTTTTT
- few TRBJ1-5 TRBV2 CASSVQYQPQHF TGTGCCAGCAGTGTTCAATACCAGCCCCAGCATTTT